A single sample is the source of the 4 T cell receptor beta chains below, sequenced in a study of shared clonotypes between healthy human individuals. Using immunoSEQ multiplex PCR, the repertoire was profiled, and TCRdb retains in-frame clones only, with some absent. The sample has more than 2,000,000 clones, 80% to 95% seen once. The specimen sequenced was naive CD4+ T cells from PBMCs. Subset reported: CD45RA+ positively selected. All receptors derive from a man between 18 and 35 years old in good health. Some clones in this sample may be carry-over from other donors' samples.

A single count supports this clone. Other DNA sequences within the sample encode an identical CDR3. The J gene is TRBJ2-1, the V gene TRBV5-1; 13 nucleotides match TRBD2. The CDR3 sequence is 15 residues long. Germline CDR1 SGHRS, CDR2 YFSETQ. Trimming took 2 bases from V and 5 from J; bases not matched to a gene: 1. The CDR3, as DNA: TGCGCCAGCAGCTTACTAGCGGGAGGGGACAATGAGCAGTTCTTC. Translation gives CASSLLAGGDNEQFF.

The CDR3 coding sequence is TGTGCCAGCAGCCGCATCAGGGACCTCCGCTACGAGCAGTACTTC. Translation: CASSRIRDLRYEQYF. The V and J genes are TRBV11-2 and TRBJ2-7; either TRBD1 or TRBD2 may fit D (5 bases each). Trimming took off 5 bases at V and 3 bases at J, with 17 bases between the two ends. Germline V gene data show CDR1 as SGHAT and CDR2 as FQNNGV. The length of the CDR3 is 15 residues.

This chain connects TRBV7-2 to TRBJ2-3; 8 bases are a match to TRBD2. The trim removed 8 bases at V and 2 bases at J, leaving 12 bases unmatched. The CDR3 is 16 residues long. Germline loops: CDR1 SGHTA, CDR2 FQGNSA. The CDR3 reads CASLTRSGSYTDTQYF. The CDR3 DNA sequence: TGTGCCAGCCTCACCCGCAGCGGGAGTTACACAGATACGCAGTATTTT.

Comments on this clone: This same CDR3 is encoded by further DNA sequences in the sample. The rearrangement joins TRBV6-5 to TRBJ2-7; D not resolved. This CDR3 is 14 amino acids long. Trimming stripped 0 bases from V and 2 bases from J, with 8 bases between. Germline V gives CDR1 MNHEY, CDR2 SVGAGI. Here the CDR3 reads CASSYSLGPYEQYF. CDR3 DNA sequence: TGTGCCAGCAGTTACTCCCTTGGGCCCTACGAGCAGTACTTC.